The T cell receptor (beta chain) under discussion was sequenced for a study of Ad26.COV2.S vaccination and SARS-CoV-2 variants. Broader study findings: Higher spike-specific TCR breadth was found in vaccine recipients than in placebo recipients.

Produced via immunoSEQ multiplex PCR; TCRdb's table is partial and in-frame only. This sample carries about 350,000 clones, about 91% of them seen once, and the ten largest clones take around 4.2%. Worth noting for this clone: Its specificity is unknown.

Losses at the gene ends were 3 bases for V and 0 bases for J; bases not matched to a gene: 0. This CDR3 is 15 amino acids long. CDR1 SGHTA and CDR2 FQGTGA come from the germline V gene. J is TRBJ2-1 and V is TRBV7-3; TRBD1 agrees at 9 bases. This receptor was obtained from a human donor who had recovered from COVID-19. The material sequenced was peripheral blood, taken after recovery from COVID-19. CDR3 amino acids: CASSLTGGSYNEQFF. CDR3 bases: TGTGCCAGCAGCTTGACAGGGGGCTCCTACAATGAGCAGTTCTTC.